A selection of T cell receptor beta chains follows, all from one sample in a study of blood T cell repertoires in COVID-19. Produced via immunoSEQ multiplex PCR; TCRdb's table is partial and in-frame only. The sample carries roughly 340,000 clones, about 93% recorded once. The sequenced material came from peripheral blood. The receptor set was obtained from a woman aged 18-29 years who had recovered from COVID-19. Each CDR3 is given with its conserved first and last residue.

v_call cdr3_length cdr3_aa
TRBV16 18 CASSQPRGAGNSYNEQFF
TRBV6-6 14 CARRTSGDQETQYF
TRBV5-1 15 CASSLAVGAWTEAFF
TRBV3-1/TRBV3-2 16 CASSQGAFANTGELFF
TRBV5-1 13 CASSVGTRDTQYF
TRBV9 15 CASSAVPGGWETQYF
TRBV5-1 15 CASSYEGQFDQPQHF
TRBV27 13 CASRVQGSTEAFF
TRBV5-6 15 CASSSGGGRGEKLFF
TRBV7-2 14 CASSLYGGTETQYF
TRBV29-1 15 CSVEVRGRPPYGYTF
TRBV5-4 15 CASTTAARASGELFF
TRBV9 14 CASSVDVRLTEAFF
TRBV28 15 CASSPLVRTGQPQHF
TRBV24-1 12 CATSAGAWGYTF
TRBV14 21 CASSQGLANSGDYLAKNIQYF
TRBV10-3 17 CAISERGQGILSQPQHF